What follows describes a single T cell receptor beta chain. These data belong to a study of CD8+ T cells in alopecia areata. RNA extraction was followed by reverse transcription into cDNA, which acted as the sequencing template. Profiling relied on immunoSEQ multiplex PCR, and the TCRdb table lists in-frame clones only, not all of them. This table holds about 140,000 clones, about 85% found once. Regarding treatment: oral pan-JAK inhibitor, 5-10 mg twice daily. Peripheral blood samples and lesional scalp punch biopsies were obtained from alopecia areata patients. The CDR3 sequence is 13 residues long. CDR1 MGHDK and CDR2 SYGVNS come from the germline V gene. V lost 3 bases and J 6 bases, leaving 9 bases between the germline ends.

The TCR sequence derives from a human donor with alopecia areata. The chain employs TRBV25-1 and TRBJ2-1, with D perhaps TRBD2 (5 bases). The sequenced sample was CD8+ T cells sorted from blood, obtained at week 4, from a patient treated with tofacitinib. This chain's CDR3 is CASSELGINEQFF. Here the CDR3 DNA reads TGTGCCAGCAGTGAGCTCGGGATCAATGAGCAGTTCTTC. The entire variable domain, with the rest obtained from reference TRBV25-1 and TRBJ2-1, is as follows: EADIYQTPRYLVIGTGKKITLECSQTMGHDKMYWYQQDPGMELHLIHYSYGVNSTEKGDLSSESTVSRIRTEHFPLTLESARPSHTSQYLCASSELGINEQFFGPGTRLTVL.